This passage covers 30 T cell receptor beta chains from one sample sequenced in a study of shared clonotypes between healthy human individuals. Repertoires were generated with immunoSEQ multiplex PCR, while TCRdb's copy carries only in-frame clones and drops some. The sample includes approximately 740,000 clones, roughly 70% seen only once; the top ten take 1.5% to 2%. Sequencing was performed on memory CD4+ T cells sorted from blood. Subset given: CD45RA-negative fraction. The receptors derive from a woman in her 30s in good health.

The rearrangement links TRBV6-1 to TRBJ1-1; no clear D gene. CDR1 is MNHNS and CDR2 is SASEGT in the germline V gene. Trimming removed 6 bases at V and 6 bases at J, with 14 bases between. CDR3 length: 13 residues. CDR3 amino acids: CASRVNAWAEAFF. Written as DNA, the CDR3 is TGTGCCAGCAGGGTGAACGCATGGGCTGAAGCTTTCTTT.

The CDR3 loop is CASSLDRSQETQYF. The CDR3 nucleotides are TGTGCCAGCAGCTTAGATCGTAGCCAAGAGACCCAGTACTTC. The V gene is TRBV7-9, the J gene TRBJ2-5; D unresolved. The CDR3 contains 14 residues. Germline assignment: CDR1 SEHNR and CDR2 FQNEAQ (reference sequence). V was cut by 1 base and J by 1 base, with 7 bases left in between. The variable domain in full, with the rest retrieved from reference TRBV7-9 and TRBJ2-5, is DTGVSQNPRHKITKRGQNVTFRCDPISEHNRLYWYRQTLGQGPEFLTYFQNEAQLEKSRLLSDRFSAERPKGSFSTLEIQRTEQGDSAMYLCASSLDRSQETQYFGPGTRLLVL.

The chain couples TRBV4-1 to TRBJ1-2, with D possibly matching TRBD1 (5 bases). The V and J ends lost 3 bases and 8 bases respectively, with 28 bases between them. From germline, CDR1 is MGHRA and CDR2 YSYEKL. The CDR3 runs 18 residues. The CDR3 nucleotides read TGCGCCAGCAGCCAGAGGAAGGGGTCCGAACGATTATCTGGGGGCTACACCTTC. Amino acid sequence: CASSQRKGSERLSGGYTF.

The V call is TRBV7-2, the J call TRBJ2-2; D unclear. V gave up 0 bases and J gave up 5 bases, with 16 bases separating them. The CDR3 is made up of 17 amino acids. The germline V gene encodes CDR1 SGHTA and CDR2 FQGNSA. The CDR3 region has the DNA TGTGCCAGCAGCTTAGCGCTCGGTTCTCCAGCGACCGGGGAGCTGTTTTTT. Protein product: CASSLALGSPATGELFF.

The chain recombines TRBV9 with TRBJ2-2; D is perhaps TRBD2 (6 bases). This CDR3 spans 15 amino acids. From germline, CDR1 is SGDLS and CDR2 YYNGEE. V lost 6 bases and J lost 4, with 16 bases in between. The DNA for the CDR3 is TGTGCCAGCAAACGTGGAGGGCCGGGCACCGGGGAGCTGTTTTTT. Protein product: CASKRGGPGTGELFF.

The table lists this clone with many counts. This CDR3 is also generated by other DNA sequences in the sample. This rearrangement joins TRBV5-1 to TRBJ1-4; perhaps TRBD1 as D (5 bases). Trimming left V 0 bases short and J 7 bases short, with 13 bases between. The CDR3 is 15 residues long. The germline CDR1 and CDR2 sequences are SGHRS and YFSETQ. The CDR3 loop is CASSLGDRDVEKLFF. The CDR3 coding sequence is TGCGCCAGCAGCTTGGGCGACAGAGATGTTGAAAAACTGTTTTTT.

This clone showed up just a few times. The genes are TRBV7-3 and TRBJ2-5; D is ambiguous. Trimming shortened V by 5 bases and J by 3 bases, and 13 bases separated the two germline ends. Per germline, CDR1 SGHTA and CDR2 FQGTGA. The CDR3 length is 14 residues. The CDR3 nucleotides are TGTGCCAGCAGCCCGAGTGGGGTCGAAGAGACCCAGTACTTC. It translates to CASSPSGVEETQYF.

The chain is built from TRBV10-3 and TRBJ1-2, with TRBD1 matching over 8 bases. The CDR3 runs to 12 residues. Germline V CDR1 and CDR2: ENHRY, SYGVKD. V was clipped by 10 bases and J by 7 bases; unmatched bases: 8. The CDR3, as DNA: TGTGCCACTGGGACAGGACACGGTGGCTACACCTTC. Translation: CATGTGHGGYTF.

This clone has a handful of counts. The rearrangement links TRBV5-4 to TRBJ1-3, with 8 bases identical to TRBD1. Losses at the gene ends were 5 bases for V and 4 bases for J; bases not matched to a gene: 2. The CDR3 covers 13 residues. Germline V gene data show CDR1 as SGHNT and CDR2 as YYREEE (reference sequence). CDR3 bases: TGTGCCAGCAGGGACAGGGCGGGAAACACCATATATTTT. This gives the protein CASRDRAGNTIYF.

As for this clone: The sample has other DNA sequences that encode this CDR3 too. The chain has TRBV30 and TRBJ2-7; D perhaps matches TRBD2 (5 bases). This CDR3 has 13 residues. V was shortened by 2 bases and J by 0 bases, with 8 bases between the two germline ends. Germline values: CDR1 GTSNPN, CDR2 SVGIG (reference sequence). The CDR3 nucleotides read TGTGCCTGGAGTTTTGGGAGCTCCTACGAGCAGTACTTC. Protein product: CAWSFGSSYEQYF. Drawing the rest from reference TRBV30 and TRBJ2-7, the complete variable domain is SQTIHQWPATLVQPVGSPLSLECTVEGTSNPNLYWYRQAAGRGLQLLFYSVGIGQISSEVPQNLSASRPQDRQFILSSKKLLLSDSGFYLCAWSFGSSYEQYFGPGTRLTVT.

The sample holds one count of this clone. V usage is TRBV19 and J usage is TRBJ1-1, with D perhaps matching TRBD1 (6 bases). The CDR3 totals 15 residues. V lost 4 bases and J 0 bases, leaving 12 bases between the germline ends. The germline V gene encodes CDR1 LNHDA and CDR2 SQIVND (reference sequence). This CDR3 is CASSNPGVMNTEAFF. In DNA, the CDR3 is TGTGCCAGTAGTAATCCAGGGGTGATGAACACTGAAGCTTTCTTT.

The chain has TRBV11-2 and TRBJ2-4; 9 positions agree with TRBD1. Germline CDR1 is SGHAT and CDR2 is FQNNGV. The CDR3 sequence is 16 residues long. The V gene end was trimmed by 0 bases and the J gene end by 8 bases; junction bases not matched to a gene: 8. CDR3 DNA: TGTGCCAGCAGCTTAGATCTGGGGACAGGGAGGGACATTCAGTACTTC. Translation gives CASSLDLGTGRDIQYF.

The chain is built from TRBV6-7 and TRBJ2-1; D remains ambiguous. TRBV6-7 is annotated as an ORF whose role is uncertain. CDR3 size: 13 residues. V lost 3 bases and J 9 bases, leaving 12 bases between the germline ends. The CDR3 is CASSYYATGEQFF. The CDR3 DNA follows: TGTGCCAGCAGTTATTATGCGACTGGTGAGCAGTTCTTC.

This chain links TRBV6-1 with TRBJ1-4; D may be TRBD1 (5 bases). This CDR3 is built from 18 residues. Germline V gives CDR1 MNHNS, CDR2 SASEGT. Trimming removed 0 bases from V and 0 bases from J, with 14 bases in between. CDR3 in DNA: TGTGCCAGCAGTGAAGCGGTTGCAGGGATGGCAACTAATGAAAAACTGTTTTTT. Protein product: CASSEAVAGMATNEKLFF.

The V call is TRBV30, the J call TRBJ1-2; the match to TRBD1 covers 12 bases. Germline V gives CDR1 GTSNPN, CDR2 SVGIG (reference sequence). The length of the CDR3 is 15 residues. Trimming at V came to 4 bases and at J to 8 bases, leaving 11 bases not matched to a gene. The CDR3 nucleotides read TGTGCCTGGAACCCCGGGACAGGGGGCTTGGACGGCTACACCTTC. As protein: CAWNPGTGGLDGYTF.

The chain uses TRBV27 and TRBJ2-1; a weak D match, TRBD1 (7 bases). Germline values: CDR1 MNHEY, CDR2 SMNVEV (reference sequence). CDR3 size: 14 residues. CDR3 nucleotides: TGTGCAACACAGGGGTCAGGGAGGACAAAGGAGCAGTTCTTC. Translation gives CATQGSGRTKEQFF.

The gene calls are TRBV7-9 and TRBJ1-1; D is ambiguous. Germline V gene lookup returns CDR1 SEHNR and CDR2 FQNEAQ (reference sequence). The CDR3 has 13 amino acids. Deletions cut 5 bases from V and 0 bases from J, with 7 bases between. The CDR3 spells CASSRMMNTEAFF. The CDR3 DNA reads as TGTGCCAGCAGCCGTATGATGAACACTGAAGCTTTCTTT.

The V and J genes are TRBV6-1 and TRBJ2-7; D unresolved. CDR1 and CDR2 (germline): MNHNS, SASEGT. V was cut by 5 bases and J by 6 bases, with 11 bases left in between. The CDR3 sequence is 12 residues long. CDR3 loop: CASSFLAAEQYF. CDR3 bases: TGTGCCAGCAGTTTTTTGGCCGCCGAGCAGTACTTC.

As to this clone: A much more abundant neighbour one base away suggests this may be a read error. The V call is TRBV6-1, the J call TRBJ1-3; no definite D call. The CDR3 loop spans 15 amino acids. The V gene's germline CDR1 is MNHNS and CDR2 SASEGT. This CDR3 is CASSEPAYSGNTTYF. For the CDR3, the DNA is TGTGCCAGCAGTGAACCTGCCTACTCTGGAAACACCACATATTTT.

CDR3 DNA sequence: TGTGCCAGCAGTTACTCCCGAGGGGGCTACACCTTC. Its translation: CASSYSRGGYTF. The rearrangement uses TRBV6-5 and TRBJ1-2, with D uncertain. Trimming pared 0 bases from V and 8 bases from J, leaving 7 bases between. Germline CDR1 and CDR2: MNHEY and SVGAGI. This CDR3 comprises 12 residues.

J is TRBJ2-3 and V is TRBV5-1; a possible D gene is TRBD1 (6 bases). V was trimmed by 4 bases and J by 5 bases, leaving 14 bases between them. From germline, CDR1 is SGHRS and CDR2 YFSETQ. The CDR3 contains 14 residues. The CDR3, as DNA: TGCGCCAGCAGCCAACAGGGTAGTCAAGATACGCAGTATTTT. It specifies CASSQQGSQDTQYF.

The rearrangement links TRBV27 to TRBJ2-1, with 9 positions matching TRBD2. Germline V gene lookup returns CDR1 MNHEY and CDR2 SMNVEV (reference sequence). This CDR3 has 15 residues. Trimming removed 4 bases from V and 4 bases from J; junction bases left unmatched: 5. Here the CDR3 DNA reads TGTGCCAGCAGTTCATCGACTAGCGGTTACAATGAGCAGTTCTTC. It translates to CASSSSTSGYNEQFF.

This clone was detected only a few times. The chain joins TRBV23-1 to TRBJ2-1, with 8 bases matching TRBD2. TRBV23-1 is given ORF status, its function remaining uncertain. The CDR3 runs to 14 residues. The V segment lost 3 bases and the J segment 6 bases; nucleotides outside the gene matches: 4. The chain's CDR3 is CASSQGGLVNEQFF. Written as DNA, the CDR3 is TGCGCCAGCAGTCAGGGGGGACTAGTCAATGAGCAGTTCTTC.

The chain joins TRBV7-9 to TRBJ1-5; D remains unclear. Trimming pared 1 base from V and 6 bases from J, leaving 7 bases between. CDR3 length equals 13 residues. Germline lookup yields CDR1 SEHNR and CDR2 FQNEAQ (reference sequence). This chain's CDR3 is CASSLDPTQPQHF. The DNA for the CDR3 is TGTGCCAGCAGCTTAGATCCGACTCAGCCCCAGCATTTT. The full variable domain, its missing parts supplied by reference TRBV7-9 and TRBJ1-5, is DTGVSQNPRHKITKRGQNVTFRCDPISEHNRLYWYRQTLGQGPEFLTYFQNEAQLEKSRLLSDRFSAERPKGSFSTLEIQRTEQGDSAMYLCASSLDPTQPQHFGDGTRLSIL.

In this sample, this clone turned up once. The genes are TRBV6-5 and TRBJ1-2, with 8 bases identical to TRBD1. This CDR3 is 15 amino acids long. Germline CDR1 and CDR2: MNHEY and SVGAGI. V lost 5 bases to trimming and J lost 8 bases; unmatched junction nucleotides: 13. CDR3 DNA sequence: TGTGCCAGCAGTCACCTGGACAGGGATCTTGGGGGCTACACCTTC. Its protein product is CASSHLDRDLGGYTF.

CDR3 loop: CASSASRRSSSGANVLTF. CDR3 DNA sequence: TGTGCCAGCAGCGCCAGCCGTAGAAGTAGCTCTGGGGCCAACGTCCTGACTTTC. The chain recombines TRBV9 with TRBJ2-6; D remains ambiguous. The CDR3 contains 18 residues. V was cut by 3 bases and J by 0 bases, with 16 bases left in between. Germline loops: CDR1 SGDLS, CDR2 YYNGEE.

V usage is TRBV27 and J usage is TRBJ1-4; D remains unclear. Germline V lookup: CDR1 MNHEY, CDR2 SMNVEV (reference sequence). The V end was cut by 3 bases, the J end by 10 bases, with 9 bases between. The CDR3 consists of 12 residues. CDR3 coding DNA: TGTGCCAGCAGTTTGTCGAGCGGAAAACTGTTTTTT. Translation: CASSLSSGKLFF.

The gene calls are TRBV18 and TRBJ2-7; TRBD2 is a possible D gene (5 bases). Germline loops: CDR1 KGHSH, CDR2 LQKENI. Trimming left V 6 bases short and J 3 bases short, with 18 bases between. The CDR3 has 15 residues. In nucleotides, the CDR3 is TGTGCCAGCTCCTCTGGAGGAGGTGGCAGCTACGAGCAGTACTTC. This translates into CASSSGGGGSYEQYF. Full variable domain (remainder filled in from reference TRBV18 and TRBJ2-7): NAGVMQNPRHLVRRRGQEARLRCSPMKGHSHVYWYRQLPEEGLKFMVYLQKENIIDESGMPKERFSAEFPKEGPSILRIQQVVRGDSAAYFCASSSGGGGSYEQYFGPGTRLTVT.

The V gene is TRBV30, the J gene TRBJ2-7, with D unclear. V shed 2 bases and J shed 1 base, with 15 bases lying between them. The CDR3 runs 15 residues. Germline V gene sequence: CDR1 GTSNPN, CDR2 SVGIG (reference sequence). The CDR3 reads CAWSSKQSFSYEQYF. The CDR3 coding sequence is TGTGCCTGGAGTAGTAAACAGTCTTTTTCCTACGAGCAGTACTTC.

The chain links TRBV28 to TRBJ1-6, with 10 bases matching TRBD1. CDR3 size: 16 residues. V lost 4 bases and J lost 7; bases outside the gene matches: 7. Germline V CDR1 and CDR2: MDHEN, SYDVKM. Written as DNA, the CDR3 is TGTGCCAGCAGTTATCGACCGGGACAGGGGAATTCACCCCTCCACTTT. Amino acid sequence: CASSYRPGQGNSPLHF.